These T cell receptor beta chains were read from a single sample in a study of preoperative IRX-2 immunotherapy in early breast cancer. Sequenced by immunoSEQ multiplex PCR; TCRdb stores in-frame clones only, minus some. The sample shows approximately 25,000 clones, about 68% of them seen only once. The starting material was lymph node tissue, obtained after IRX-2 immunotherapy. Receptors were obtained from a human donor with breast cancer. The CDR3 runs from the conserved cysteine through the conserved F or W. The D gene is left open where the match is weak. Rows give clone size only sometimes, using once, few, many, or a class for an expanded clone.

abundance | d_gene | j_gene | v_gene | CDR3nt | CDR3aa
NA | TRBD1 | TRBJ1-4 | TRBV7-6 | TGTGCCAGCAGCTCATCTACAGGGGTCGGCAAACTGTTTTTT | CASSSSTGVGKLFF
once | NA | TRBJ1-1 | TRBV5-1 | TGCGCCAGCAGCTTGAGCGGGGGAAACACTGAAGCTTTCTTT | CASSLSGGNTEAFF
NA | NA | TRBJ2-7 | TRBV23-1 | TGCGCCAGCAGCCGAGGGTCCGCGGGCGAGCAGTACTTC | CASSRGSAGEQYF
NA | TRBD2 | TRBJ2-1 | TRBV11-3 | TGTGCCAGCAGCTTATTTAGCGGGAGTTATAATGAGCAGTTCTTC | CASSLFSGSYNEQFF
NA | NA | TRBJ2-1 | TRBV7-7 | TGTGCCAGCAGCTTAGCCGGGACTGCCTCCTACAATGAGCAGTTCTTC | CASSLAGTASYNEQFF
few | NA | TRBJ2-7 | TRBV19 | TGTGCCAGTACAGGGAAAGGGTCCTACGAGCAGTACTTC | CASTGKGSYEQYF
NA | NA | TRBJ2-7 | TRBV10-1 | TGCGCCAGCGGGAATCCGGGGACCCCTCCCTACGAGCAGTACTTC | CASGNPGTPPYEQYF
NA | TRBD1 | TRBJ2-7 | TRBV5-1 | TGCGCCAGCAGCTTGTCTTGGGACAGCTACGAGCAGTACTTC | CASSLSWDSYEQYF
NA | NA | TRBJ2-2 | TRBV5-1 | TGCGCCAGCAGGAGGTGGACCGCGAACACCGGGGAGCTGTTTTTT | CASRRWTANTGELFF
NA | NA | TRBJ2-5 | TRBV30 | TGTGCCTGGGGCCCGCCAGGGCGGTGGGAGACCCAGTACTTC | CAWGPPGRWETQYF
NA | NA | TRBJ2-3 | TRBV11-3 | TGTGCCAGCAGCCTTCGTCGGGCCACAGATACGCAGTATTTT | CASSLRRATDTQYF
NA | NA | TRBJ1-2 | TRBV7-5 | TGTGCCAGCAGCGAACGGACAGGGAACTATGGCTACACCTTC | CASSERTGNYGYTF
NA | NA | TRBJ1-4 | TRBV6-8 | TGTGCCAGCAGTTTATTATGGACAGAACCTAATGAAAAACTGTTTTTT | CASSLLWTEPNEKLFF
NA | NA | TRBJ1-1 | TRBV6-8 | TGTGCCAGCAGTGACATTATCGGGGGGAACACTGAAGCTTTCTTT | CASSDIIGGNTEAFF
NA | NA | TRBJ1-2 | TRBV19 | TGTGCCAGCCCTCCCGGGGAACGAGACCCTAACTATGGCTACACCTTC | CASPPGERDPNYGYTF
NA | TRBD1 | TRBJ1-2 | TRBV6-8 | TGTGCCACCTCCGTCCGGGACAGGGGATGGGGCTACACCTTC | CATSVRDRGWGYTF
NA | NA | TRBJ1-2 | TRBV11-3 | TGTGCCAGCAGCTCCCTCCCGGAGGGGGGCGACTATGGCTACACCTTC | CASSSLPEGGDYGYTF
few | TRBD1 | TRBJ1-4 | TRBV19 | TGTGCCAGTAGTATTCTAAGACAGGGGAATGAAAAACTGTTTTTT | CASSILRQGNEKLFF
NA | TRBD2 | TRBJ2-3 | TRBV11-3 | TGTGCCAGCAGCCCCCGGAGGCTAGCGGGCGAACAGGGAGACACAGATACGCAGTATTTT | CASSPRRLAGEQGDTDTQYF
NA | NA | TRBJ2-1 | TRBV11-3 | TGTGCCAGCAGCCCACACTCGTATTGCGATGAGCAGTTCTTC | CASSPHSYCDEQFF
NA | TRBD1 | TRBJ1-1 | TRBV6-7 | TGTGCCAGCACCCCTACAGGGGGGAATTGGAACACTGAAGCTTTCTTT | CASTPTGGNWNTEAFF
NA | NA | TRBJ2-7 | TRBV23-1 | TGCGCCAGCAGTCAATTTTCCAGGGTAGGGGACGAGCAGTACTTC | CASSQFSRVGDEQYF
medium-sized | TRBD1 | TRBJ1-3 | TRBV11-3 | TGTGCCAGCAGCAACAGGGGTTTCGGAAACACCATATATTTT | CASSNRGFGNTIYF
NA | NA | TRBJ1-5 | TRBV28 | TGTGCCAGCAGTTCCCGGGACCTTTACCTCCAGCCCCAGCATTTT | CASSSRDLYLQPQHF
NA | NA | TRBJ1-1 | TRBV5-1 | TGCGCCAGCAGACGGGAACGGGACACTTACATGAACACTGAAGCTTTCTTT | CASRRERDTYMNTEAFF
once | NA | TRBJ1-1 | TRBV7-4 | TGTGCCAGCAGCTTTATACAGAGTTACACTGAAGCTTTCTTT | CASSFIQSYTEAFF
NA | TRBD1 | TRBJ1-1 | TRBV19 | TGTGCCAGTTATAGAGGACAGGGGACGTTAACGGCTTTCTTT | CASYRGQGTLTAFF
NA | NA | TRBJ1-1 | TRBV19 | TGTGCCAGTAGTCTAACGGGACTGAGTGAAGCTTTCTTT | CASSLTGLSEAFF
NA | NA | TRBJ2-3 | TRBV15 | TGTGCCACCAGCAGAGTTGGTAGCGGAATCACAGATACGCAGTATTTT | CATSRVGSGITDTQYF
NA | NA | TRBJ2-6 | TRBV15 | TGTGCCACCAGCAGAGGGGGGCTCGGATCTGGTGGGGCCAACGTCCTGACTTTC | CATSRGGLGSGGANVLTF
NA | NA | TRBJ2-7 | TRBV19 | TGTGCCAGTAGTATTGGGCAGGGGAGTCGGGAGCAGTACTTC | CASSIGQGSREQYF
NA | NA | TRBJ1-4 | TRBV25-1 | TGTGCCAGCAGTGAGGTCCTGGGAGGGGGTGATGAAAAACTGTTTTTT | CASSEVLGGGDEKLFF
once | NA | TRBJ2-3 | TRBV7-5 | TGTGCCAGCAGCTTAATCGGGGGCTTTATCGATACGCAGTATTTT | CASSLIGGFIDTQYF
NA | NA | TRBJ2-1 | TRBV5-1 | TGCGCCAGCAGCTTCGCTCCTCGTTACAATGAGCAGTTCTTC | CASSFAPRYNEQFF
NA | NA | TRBJ1-4 | TRBV29-1 | TGCAGCGTTTGGGCGACTAATGAAAAACTGTTTTTT | CSVWATNEKLFF
NA | NA | TRBJ1-1 | TRBV28 | TGTGCCAGCAGTTTAGGGTGGAATGAAGCTTTCTTT | CASSLGWNEAFF